The next 18 T cell receptor beta chains were all read from a single sample in a study of T cells in Graves' hyperthyroidism and ophthalmopathy. Amplified regions were TCR beta CDR3 sequences from RNA transcripts. The HTBI primer set served for first-round RT-PCR of the TCR CDR3. TCRdb fed the multiplex PCR reads into MiXCR, producing one record per CDR3 protein. The table records under 400,000 distinct CDR3 sequences, about a sixth of them present only once. The sequencing sample was made of blood. The receptors stem from a woman between 18 and 29 years old with Graves' hyperthyroidism that later progressed to Graves' ophthalmopathy.

The rearrangement uses TRBV15 and TRBJ2-7, with D maybe TRBD2 (5 bases). Between the trimmed V and J ends, which lost 1 base and 0 bases, there was a span of 10 bases. Germline V gene lookup returns CDR1 LNHNV and CDR2 YYDKDF (reference sequence). The CDR3 covers 15 residues. The CDR3 is CATSRVGESSYEQYF. The DNA for the CDR3 is TGTGCCACCAGCAGAGTCGGGGAGAGCTCCTACGAGCAGTACTTC.

This clonotype has ten or more counts. This chain uses TRBV12-3 or TRBV12-4 with TRBJ2-4; D is ambiguous. V lost 3 bases to trimming and J lost 6 bases, with 6 bases between them. The CDR3 runs 12 residues. The CDR3 reads CASSFSGNIQYF. CDR3 nucleotide sequence: TGTGCCAGCAGTTTCTCTGGAAACATTCAGTACTTC.

This clonotype was seen ten or more times. V and J are TRBV5-1 and TRBJ1-1; D might be TRBD1 (5 bases). The ends were cut back, 1 base at V and 6 bases at J, with 7 bases in the middle. Germline V CDR1 and CDR2: SGHRS, YFSETQ. This CDR3 has 12 amino acids. The CDR3 DNA sequence: TGCGCCAGCAGCTTGTCAGGGTCTGAAGCTTTCTTT. This sequence encodes CASSLSGSEAFF.

In its sample, this clonotype was seen many times. This chain connects TRBV20-1 to TRBJ1-5; D is unclear. The germline CDR1 and CDR2 sequences are DFQATT and SNEGSKA (reference sequence). This CDR3 comprises 13 residues. Deletions cut 6 bases from V and 7 bases from J, with 16 bases between. CDR3 in amino acids: CSAQQGPRQPQHF. CDR3 DNA: TGCAGTGCCCAACAAGGCCCCAGGCAGCCCCAGCATTTT.

A few counts support this clonotype. The V and J genes are TRBV3-1 and TRBJ2-2; D remains unclear. The CDR3 is 14 residues long. Trimming cost V 0 bases and J 5 bases, with 7 bases left between them. The germline V gene encodes CDR1 LGHDT and CDR2 YNNKEL (reference sequence). CDR3 bases: TGTGCCAGCAGCCAAGATCTCCGAACCGGGGAGCTGTTTTTT. It yields the protein CASSQDLRTGELFF. Full variable domain (outside the CDR3, taken from reference TRBV3-1 and TRBJ2-2): DTAVSQTPKYLVTQMGNDKSIKCEQNLGHDTMYWYKQDSKKFLKIMFSYNNKELIINETVPNRFSPKSPDKAHLNLHINSLELGDSAVYFCASSQDLRTGELFFGEGSRLTVL.

This clonotype was found many times. This chain connects TRBV18 to TRBJ2-5; 10 nucleotides align to TRBD2. Germline CDR1 KGHSH, CDR2 LQKENI. This CDR3 has 18 amino acids. The junction had 10 bases not matched to a gene; V was cut back by 3 bases and J by 0 bases. The CDR3, as DNA: TGTGCCAGCTCACCGTTTTGGGGAGGACTAGCGGACCAAGAGACCCAGTACTTC. Translation: CASSPFWGGLADQETQYF. The full variable domain, in which reference TRBV18 and TRBJ2-5 provide the parts outside the CDR3, is NAGVMQNPRHLVRRRGQEARLRCSPMKGHSHVYWYRQLPEEGLKFMVYLQKENIIDESGMPKERFSAEFPKEGPSILRIQQVVRGDSAAYFCASSPFWGGLADQETQYFGPGTRLLVL.

The chain links TRBV7-2 to TRBJ2-1; 10 nucleotides align to TRBD2. V trimming: 1 base; J trimming: 4 bases; junction bases outside the gene matches: 4. CDR1 SGHTA and CDR2 FQGNSA come from the germline V gene. The CDR3 is 16 residues long. The CDR3 is CASSLGQAGGYNEQFF. The CDR3 bases are TGTGCCAGCAGCTTAGGGCAAGCGGGAGGGTACAATGAGCAGTTCTTC.

In its sample, this clonotype was seen a few times. This chain connects TRBV27 to TRBJ2-7, with D hard to call. V was shortened by 9 bases and J by 4 bases, with 7 bases between the two germline ends. Germline CDR1 and CDR2: MNHEY and SMNVEV (reference sequence). CDR3 length equals 10 residues. The CDR3 sequence is CASGEYEQYF. In DNA form, the CDR3 reads TGTGCCAGTGGGGAATACGAGCAGTACTTC.

The sample holds a few counts of this clonotype. The genes are TRBV5-1 and TRBJ2-7; D might be TRBD2 (5 bases). The CDR3 spans 15 residues. Trimming left V 5 bases short and J 3 bases short, with 18 bases between. Germline values: CDR1 SGHRS, CDR2 YFSETQ. The chain's CDR3 is CASSPGKGPLYEQYF. CDR3 nucleotides: TGCGCCAGCAGTCCCGGGAAAGGCCCCCTCTACGAGCAGTACTTC.

This clonotype was picked up a small number of times. The rearrangement uses TRBV28 and TRBJ2-1; D is uncertain. The CDR3 is 16 residues long. Germline CDR1 is MDHEN and CDR2 is SYDVKM. V was clipped by 2 bases and J by 4 bases, with 15 bases between them. CDR3 sequence reads: CASSLRKTSWYNEQFF. The CDR3 coding sequence is TGTGCCAGCAGTTTAAGGAAGACATCTTGGTACAATGAGCAGTTCTTC.

This clonotype occurred many times. The chain employs TRBV7-2 and TRBJ1-6; D uncertain. The CDR3 loop spans 16 amino acids. CDR1 is SGHTA, CDR2 FQGNSA, per germline. The germline V and J ends were trimmed by 6 bases and 10 bases, with 22 bases remaining between them. The CDR3 region is CASSYESSPVGSPLHF. CDR3 sequence (DNA): TGTGCCAGCAGTTACGAATCTTCCCCGGTGGGGTCACCCCTCCACTTT.

This clonotype has a count of ten or more. This chain connects TRBV28 to TRBJ2-7; TRBD1 matches at 7 bases. V lost 7 bases and J lost 2; bases outside the gene matches: 5. Germline V gene lookup returns CDR1 MDHEN and CDR2 SYDVKM. The CDR3 has 13 amino acids. The CDR3 sequence is CASNRGQTYEQYF. The CDR3 nucleotides are TGTGCCAGCAACAGGGGTCAGACCTACGAGCAGTACTTC.

This clonotype was seen a handful of times. The chain combines TRBV27 with TRBJ2-2, with TRBD2 identical over 7 bases. Trimming at V came to 2 bases and at J to 6 bases, leaving 12 bases not matched to a gene. The CDR3 has 17 residues. The germline V gene has CDR1 MNHEY and CDR2 SMNVEV (reference sequence). DNA for the CDR3: TGTGCCAGCAGTTTAACGAGTGGGAGGGTTCCAGCCGGGGAGCTGTTTTTT. It specifies CASSLTSGRVPAGELFF.

The chain joins TRBV6-4 to TRBJ2-7; 8 nucleotides agree with TRBD2. V was pared by 10 bases and J by 2 bases, with 19 bases of the junction left unmatched. The CDR3 sequence is 17 residues long. From germline, CDR1 is MRHNA and CDR2 SNTAGT. In DNA, the CDR3 is TGTGCCAACACCGTGTGTCCCGGGACTAGGACCCCCTACGAGCAGTACTTC. It encodes CANTVCPGTRTPYEQYF.

The chain joins TRBV27 to TRBJ2-5; D not resolved. Trimming cost V 4 bases and J 3 bases, with 6 bases left between them. The CDR3 contains 12 residues. Germline CDR1 and CDR2: MNHEY and SMNVEV (reference sequence). This CDR3 is CASSSHEETQYF. In nucleotides, the CDR3 is TGTGCCAGCAGTTCTCATGAAGAGACCCAGTACTTC.

This clonotype came up many times. V gene TRBV2 combines with J gene TRBJ2-2; the D gene is possibly TRBD2 (6 bases). Deletions cut 6 bases from V and 7 bases from J, with 12 bases between. The CDR3 totals 13 residues. Germline V gene data show CDR1 as SNHLY and CDR2 as FYNNEI. CDR3 protein: CASRGEVGGELFF. The CDR3 DNA reads TGTGCCAGCAGGGGGGAGGTAGGCGGGGAGCTGTTTTTT.

This chain connects TRBV18 to TRBJ2-7; D is uncertain. V lost 3 bases and J lost 2, with 17 bases in between. The CDR3 runs 16 residues. Germline CDR1 reads KGHSH; CDR2 reads LQKENI. CDR3 in amino acids: CASSPRLWQDTYEQYF. CDR3 bases: TGTGCCAGCTCACCCAGACTTTGGCAGGATACCTACGAGCAGTACTTC.

This clonotype was counted ten times or more. The chain links TRBV27 to TRBJ2-1; 10 bases fit TRBD1. Germline V CDR1 and CDR2: MNHEY, SMNVEV (reference sequence). The length of the CDR3 is 12 residues. With 8 bases clipped from V and 8 bases from J, the junction kept 3 bases outside the gene matches. This CDR3 is CASGTGVDEQFF. The CDR3 DNA reads as TGTGCCAGCGGGACAGGGGTGGATGAGCAGTTCTTC.